These 3 T cell receptor beta chains were sequenced from one sample in a study of blood T cell repertoires in COVID-19 (dated by TCRdb to the early 2020s). Library preparation was by the immunoSEQ multiplex PCR assay. TCRdb took this table from immuneACCESS and kept in-frame rearrangements with V and J called. Such tables lack part of the clones; where checked against another copy, unresolved V genes explain under half of the gap, and the rest is unexplained. This sample comprises about 120,000 clones, over 75% of them detected only once. Clones ranked in the top ten supply about a tenth of the sample. The sequenced sample was peripheral blood. All receptors come from an older man with acute or convalescent COVID-19.

The chain combines TRBV11-2 with TRBJ1-3; 9 positions match TRBD1. CDR3 length equals 16 residues. CDR1 is SGHAT, CDR2 FQNNGV, per germline. V was clipped by 5 bases and J by 4 bases; unmatched bases: 9. The CDR3 sequence: CASSHSGTGFGNTIYF. CDR3 sequence (DNA): TGTGCCAGCAGCCACTCCGGGACAGGGTTCGGAAACACCATATATTTT.

The genes are TRBV5-8 and TRBJ1-2, with 8 bases lining up with TRBD1. With 4 bases clipped from V and 4 bases from J, the junction kept 6 bases outside the gene matches. CDR1 SGHTS and CDR2 YDEGEE come from the germline V gene. The CDR3 length is 14 residues. Here the CDR3 reads CASSTPDRVYGYTF. CDR3 DNA sequence: TGTGCCAGCAGCACGCCGGACAGGGTCTATGGCTACACCTTC.

This clone was detected a few times. The chain employs TRBV3-1 (or the pseudogene TRBV3-2) and TRBJ1-2; D perhaps matches TRBD1 (5 bases). CDR3 size: 14 residues. The V gene lost 1 base and the J gene lost 2 bases, with 8 bases spanning the gap. Germline lookup yields CDR1 LGHDT and CDR2 YNNKEL (reference sequence). The CDR3 sequence: CASSQADRNYGYTF. CDR3 coding DNA: TGTGCCAGCAGCCAAGCTGACAGAAACTATGGCTACACCTTC.